The rows below give T cell receptor beta chains drawn from one sample of a study of healthy donors' naive CD4 and CD8 T cells. TCRdb re-called the reads through MiXCR, storing one row per CDR3 protein. The sample holds about 180,000 distinct CDR3 sequences, nearly 75% seen once. Sequencing used naive CD4+ and CD8+ T cells sorted from blood, pooled from several donors. The receptors originated from a pool of human donors in good health; the sample pools cells from several healthy donors. Both conserved end residues are part of each CDR3. D genes are given only for firm matches. Clone size is shown for a subset of rows, as once, few, many or a class of expanded clone.

d_call,clone_size,j_call,v_call,cdr3_aa,cdr3_nt
TRBD1,-,TRBJ1-1,TRBV5-6,CASSWGTVNTEASF,TGTGCCAGCAGCTGGGGGACAGTGAACACTGAAGCTTCCTTT
TRBD1,-,TRBJ1-2,TRBV19,CASSIRTGNYGYTF,TGTGCCAGTAGTATAAGGACAGGAAACTATGGCTACACCTTC
-,-,TRBJ2-4,TRBV27,CASSSKGNIQYF,TGTGCCAGCTCCTCGAAGGGCAACATTCAGTACTTC
-,few,TRBJ1-1,TRBV19,CASSIGGNTEAFF,TGTGCCAGTAGTATCGGGGGGAACACTGAAGCTTTCTTT
TRBD1,-,TRBJ1-5,TRBV7-8,CASSIRQGFQPQHF,TGTGCCAGCAGCATACGACAGGGGTTTCAGCCCCAGCATTTT
-,-,TRBJ2-5,TRBV10-3,CAISELGETQYF,TGTGCCATCAGTGAGCTTGGAGAGACCCAGTACTTC
TRBD2,-,TRBJ2-1,TRBV5-1,CASSPQRLAGYNGQFF,TGTGCCAGCAGCCCTCAACGACTAGCGGGCTACAATGGGCAGTTCTTC
-,-,TRBJ2-5,TRBV20-1,CSARDGGQETQYF,TGCAGTGCTAGAGATGGAGGCCAAGAGACCCAGTACTTC
TRBD1,few,TRBJ1-1,TRBV29-1,CSVARTGFTEAFF,TGCAGCGTGGCCCGGACAGGGTTCACTGAAGCTTTCTTT
-,once,TRBJ1-1,TRBV29-1,CSVVRGSTEAFF,TGCAGCGTTGTTCGGGGGAGCACTGAAGCTTTCTTT
TRBD2,-,TRBJ2-1,TRBV19,CASSQLAGTGEQFF,TGTGCCAGTAGTCAACTAGCGGGGACTGGTGAGCAGTTCTTC
-,-,TRBJ1-1,TRBV19,CASSIGRTGQNTEAFF,TGTGCCAGTAGTATAGGTCGGACGGGTCAGAACACTGAAGCTTTCTTT
TRBD1,-,TRBJ2-3,TRBV19,CASSLTGGLGDTQYF,TGTGCCAGTAGCCTGACAGGGGGTCTAGGAGATACGCAGTATTTT
-,-,TRBJ2-5,TRBV7-8,CASSLERGIGETQYF,TGTGCCAGCAGCTTAGAGCGAGGGATTGGAGAGACCCAGTACTTC
TRBD2,-,TRBJ2-7,TRBV7-9,CASSLVLAGQQYF,TGTGCCAGCAGCTTAGTACTAGCGGGGCAGCAGTACTTC
-,few,TRBJ1-5,TRBV6-2/TRBV6-3,CASSRRVPNQPQHF,TGTGCCAGCAGTAGGAGGGTCCCCAATCAGCCCCAGCATTTT
-,few,TRBJ2-2,TRBV27,CASRAATGELFF,TGTGCCAGCAGAGCGGCCACCGGGGAGCTGTTTTTT
TRBD1,-,TRBJ2-5,TRBV11-2,CASSFWDSQETQYF,TGTGCCAGCAGCTTTTGGGACAGCCAAGAGACCCAGTACTTC
-,-,TRBJ1-3,TRBV19,CASSFRRESSGNTIYF,TGTGCCAGTAGTTTCCGACGGGAAAGCTCTGGAAACACCATATATTTT
-,-,TRBJ2-3,TRBV29-1,CSVVTSPDTQYF,TGCAGCGTTGTTACGTCCCCGGATACGCAGTATTTT
-,few,TRBJ1-2,TRBV29-1,CSLVEGYGYTF,TGCAGCTTGGTGGAGGGGTATGGCTACACCTTC
TRBD1,-,TRBJ1-2,TRBV27,CASSKQKASGQGAGYTF,TGTGCCAGCAGTAAACAGAAGGCGTCTGGACAGGGGGCTGGCTACACCTTC
-,-,TRBJ1-2,TRBV19,CASSIRKANYGYTF,TGTGCCAGTAGTATAAGGAAGGCGAACTATGGCTACACCTTC
-,few,TRBJ1-1,TRBV6-5,CASSYTGTTEAFF,TGTGCCAGCAGTTACACAGGGACCACTGAAGCTTTCTTT
-,-,TRBJ1-1,TRBV6-6,CASITPQGGSEAFF,TGTGCCAGCATCACCCCCCAGGGCGGGTCTGAAGCTTTCTTT
TRBD2,-,TRBJ2-1,TRBV27,CASSLGASGNNEQFF,TGTGCCAGCAGTTTAGGGGCTAGCGGGAACAATGAGCAGTTCTTC
TRBD2,-,TRBJ2-3,TRBV10-3,CAISFGLAGDTDTQYF,TGTGCCATCAGTTTCGGACTAGCGGGAGACACAGATACGCAGTATTTT
TRBD1,-,TRBJ2-5,TRBV5-1,CASSTGTGVGETQYF,TGCGCCAGCAGCACGGGGACAGGGGTAGGAGAGACCCAGTACTTC
-,-,TRBJ2-7,TRBV5-1,CASSLGQNFENEQYF,TGCGCCAGCAGCTTGGGGCAGAACTTTGAGAACGAGCAGTACTTC
-,-,TRBJ1-1,TRBV30,CAWSGSVNTEAFF,TGTGCCTGGAGTGGGTCAGTGAACACTGAAGCTTTCTTT
TRBD2,-,TRBJ2-3,TRBV15,CATSSGDTDTQYF,TGCGCCACCAGCAGCGGGGACACAGATACGCAGTATTTT
-,-,TRBJ2-3,TRBV18,CASSPVGENPDTQYF,TGTGCCAGCTCACCAGTGGGGGAGAACCCAGATACGCAGTATTTT
TRBD1,-,TRBJ1-1,TRBV19,CASRTGVAEAFF,TGTGCCAGCCGGACAGGGGTTGCTGAAGCTTTCTTT
TRBD1,-,TRBJ2-7,TRBV19,CASSNDRAPYEQYF,TGTGCCAGTAGTAATGACAGGGCCCCCTACGAGCAGTACTTC
TRBD1,-,TRBJ1-1,TRBV6-1,CASSYQGAGTEAFF,TGTGCCAGCAGTTACCAGGGGGCGGGCACTGAAGCTTTCTTT
-,-,TRBJ2-5,TRBV27,CASSLFGREGETQYF,TGTGCCAGCAGTTTATTCGGCAGGGAAGGCGAGACCCAGTACTTC
-,-,TRBJ2-5,TRBV2,CASSQNYPGWETQYF,TGTGCCAGCAGCCAAAACTACCCGGGATGGGAGACCCAGTACTTC